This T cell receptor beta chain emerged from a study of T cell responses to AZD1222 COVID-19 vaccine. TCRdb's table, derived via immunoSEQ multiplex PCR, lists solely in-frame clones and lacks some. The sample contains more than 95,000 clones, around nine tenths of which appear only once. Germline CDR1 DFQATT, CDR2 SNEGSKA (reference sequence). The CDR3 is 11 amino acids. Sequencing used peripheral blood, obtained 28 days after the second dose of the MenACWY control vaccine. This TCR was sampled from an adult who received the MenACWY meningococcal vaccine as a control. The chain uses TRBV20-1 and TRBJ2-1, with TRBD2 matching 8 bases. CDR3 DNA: TGCAGCCGCGGGGGGCACAATGAGCAGTTCTTC. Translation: CSRGGHNEQFF.